The clone carrying this TCR beta chain was observed a single time. This sample is part of a study of T cell changes during pregnancy in multiple sclerosis. Assay used: immunoSEQ multiplex PCR; TCRdb lists only in-frame clones, some missing. The sample includes fewer than 40,000 clones, approximately 91% of them seen just once. The CDR3 has 14 amino acids. CDR1 is LNHDA, CDR2 SQIVND, per germline (reference sequence). The junction had 5 bases not matched to a gene; V was cut back by 5 bases and J by 6 bases. The sample here was CD4+ T cells from peripheral blood mononuclear cells, taken in the second trimester of pregnancy. The TCR was taken from a female donor with multiple sclerosis, enrolled in a pregnancy study. This chain connects TRBV19 to TRBJ2-1, with TRBD2 matching over 9 bases. This CDR3 reads CASSRQRGVNEQFF. CDR3 coding DNA: TGTGCCAGTAGTCGCCAGCGGGGGGTCAATGAGCAGTTCTTC.